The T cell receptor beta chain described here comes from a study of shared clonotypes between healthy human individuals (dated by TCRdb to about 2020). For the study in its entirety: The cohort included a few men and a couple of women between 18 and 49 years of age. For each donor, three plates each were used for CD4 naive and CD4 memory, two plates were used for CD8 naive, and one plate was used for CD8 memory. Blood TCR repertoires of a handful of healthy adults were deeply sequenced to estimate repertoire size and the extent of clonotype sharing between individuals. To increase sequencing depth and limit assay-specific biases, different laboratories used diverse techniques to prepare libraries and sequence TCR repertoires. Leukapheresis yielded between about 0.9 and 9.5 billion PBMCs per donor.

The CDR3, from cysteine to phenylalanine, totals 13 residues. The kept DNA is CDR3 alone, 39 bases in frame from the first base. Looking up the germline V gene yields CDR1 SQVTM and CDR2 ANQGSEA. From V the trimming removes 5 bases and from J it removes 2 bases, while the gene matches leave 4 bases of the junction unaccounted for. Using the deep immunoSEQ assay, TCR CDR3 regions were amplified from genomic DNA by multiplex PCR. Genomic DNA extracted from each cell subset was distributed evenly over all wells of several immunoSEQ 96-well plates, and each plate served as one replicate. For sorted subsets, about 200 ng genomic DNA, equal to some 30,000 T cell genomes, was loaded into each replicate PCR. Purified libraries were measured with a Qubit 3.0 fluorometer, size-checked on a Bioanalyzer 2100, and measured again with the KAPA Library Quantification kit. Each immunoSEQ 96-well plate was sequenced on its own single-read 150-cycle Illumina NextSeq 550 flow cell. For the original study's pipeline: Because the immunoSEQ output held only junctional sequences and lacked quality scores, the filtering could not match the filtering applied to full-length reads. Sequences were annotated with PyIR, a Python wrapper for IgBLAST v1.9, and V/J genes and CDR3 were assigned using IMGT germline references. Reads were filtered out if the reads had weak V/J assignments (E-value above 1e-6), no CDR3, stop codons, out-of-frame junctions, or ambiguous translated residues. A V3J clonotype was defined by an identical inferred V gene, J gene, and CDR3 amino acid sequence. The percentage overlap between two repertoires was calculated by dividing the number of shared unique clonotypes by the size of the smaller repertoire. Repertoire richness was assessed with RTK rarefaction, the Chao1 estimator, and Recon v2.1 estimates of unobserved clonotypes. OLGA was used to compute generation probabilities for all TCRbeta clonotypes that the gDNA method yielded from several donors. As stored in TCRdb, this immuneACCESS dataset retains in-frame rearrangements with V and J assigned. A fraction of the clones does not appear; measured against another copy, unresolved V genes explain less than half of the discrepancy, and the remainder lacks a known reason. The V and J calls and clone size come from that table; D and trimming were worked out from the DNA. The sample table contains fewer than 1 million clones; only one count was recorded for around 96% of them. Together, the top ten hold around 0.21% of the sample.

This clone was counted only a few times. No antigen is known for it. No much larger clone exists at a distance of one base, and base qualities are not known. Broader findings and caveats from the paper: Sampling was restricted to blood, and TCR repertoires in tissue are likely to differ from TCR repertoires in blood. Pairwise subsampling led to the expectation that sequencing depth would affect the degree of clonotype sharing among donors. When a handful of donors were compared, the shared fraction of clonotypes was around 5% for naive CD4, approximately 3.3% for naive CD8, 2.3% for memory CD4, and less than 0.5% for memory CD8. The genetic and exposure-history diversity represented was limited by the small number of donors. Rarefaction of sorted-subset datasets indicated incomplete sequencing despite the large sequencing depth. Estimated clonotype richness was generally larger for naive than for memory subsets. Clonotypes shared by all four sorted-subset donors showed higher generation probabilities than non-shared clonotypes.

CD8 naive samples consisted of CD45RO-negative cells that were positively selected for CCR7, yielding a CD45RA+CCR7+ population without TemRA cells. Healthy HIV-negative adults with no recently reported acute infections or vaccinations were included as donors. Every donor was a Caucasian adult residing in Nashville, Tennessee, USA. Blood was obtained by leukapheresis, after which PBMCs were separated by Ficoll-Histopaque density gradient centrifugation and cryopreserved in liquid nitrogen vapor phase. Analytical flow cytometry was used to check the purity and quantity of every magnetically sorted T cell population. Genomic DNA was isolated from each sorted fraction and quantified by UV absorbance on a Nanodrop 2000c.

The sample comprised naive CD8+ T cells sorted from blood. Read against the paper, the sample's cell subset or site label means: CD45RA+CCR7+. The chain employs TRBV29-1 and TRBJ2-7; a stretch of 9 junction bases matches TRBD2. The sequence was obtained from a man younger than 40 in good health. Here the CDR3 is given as CSVLAGVAYEQYF. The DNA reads TGCAGCGTTTTAGCGGGAGTAGCCTACGAGCAGTACTTC.